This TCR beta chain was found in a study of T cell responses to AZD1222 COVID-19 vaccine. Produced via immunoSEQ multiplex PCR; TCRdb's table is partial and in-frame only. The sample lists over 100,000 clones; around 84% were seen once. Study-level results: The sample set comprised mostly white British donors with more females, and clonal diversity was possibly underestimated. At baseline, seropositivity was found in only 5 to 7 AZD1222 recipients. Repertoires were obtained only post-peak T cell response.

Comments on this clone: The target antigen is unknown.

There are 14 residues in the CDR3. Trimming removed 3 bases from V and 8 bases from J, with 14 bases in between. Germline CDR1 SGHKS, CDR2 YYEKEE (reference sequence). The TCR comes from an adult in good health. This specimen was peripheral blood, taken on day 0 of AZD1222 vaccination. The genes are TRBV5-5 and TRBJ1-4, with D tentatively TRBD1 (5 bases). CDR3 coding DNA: TGTGCCAGCAGCTGGGTAACTGGGGGGGAAAAACTGTTTTTT. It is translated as CASSWVTGGEKLFF.